This T cell receptor (beta chain) comes out of a study of regulatory T cells in long-lasting Graves disease. Sequencing libraries for TCR beta were prepared with iRepertoire HTBI primers and Arm-PCR of CDR3 regions. The authors' processing: The samples yielded roughly 64 TRBV and around 15 TRBJ segments. Each CDR3 protein is one row after TCRdb ran MiXCR on the multiplex PCR reads. The V and J calls and clone size come from TCRdb's table, not from the authors' own analysis. Found here are roughly 400,000 distinct CDR3 sequences, 21% of them singletons; the top ten hold around an eighth. This sample's time point: persistent/refractory GD, antithyroid drugs over 5 years with positive TRAb. PBMCs were the source of the RNA used for TCR sequencing. The germline V and J ends were trimmed by 6 bases and 1 base, with 10 bases remaining between them. The CDR3 sequence is 14 residues long. CDR1 is DFQATT and CDR2 is SNEGSKA in the germline V gene (reference sequence).

The source material was peripheral blood mononuclear cells (PBMCs), sampled when the disease was refractory, from a patient treated with antithyroid drugs. This TCR came from a female donor with Graves disease. V gene TRBV20-1 combines with J gene TRBJ2-6; possibly TRBD1 or TRBD2 for D (5 bases each). The CDR3 spells CSAAEGSGANVLTF. The DNA of the CDR3 is TGCAGTGCGGCCGAGGGGTCTGGGGCCAACGTCCTGACTTTC.